This entry describes one TCR beta chain. Its target antigen remains unknown. No much larger clonotype is one base removed from it; base qualities were not supplied. This sample was taken from a study of identical twins (dated by TCRdb to about 2016). General notes on the study: TCR alpha and beta repertoires from monozygotic twins, unrelated adults of various ages and cord blood were deep-sequenced to test whether fetal clonotypes persist. Replicate twin experiments were performed at different times using different library preparation protocols to rule out contamination.

Libraries came from 5' RACE. Data came from an Illumina HiSeq 2000. A universal primer binding site was added through template switching, and the final cDNA carried a unique molecular identifier so that TCR cDNA molecules could be counted accurately. First-strand cDNA for TCR alpha and beta chains was synthesized from specific primers in the conserved constant-segment region. To control for contamination, every cDNA library was double barcoded, receiving both a SMART-Mk sample barcode and Illumina barcodes. TruSeq adapter sequences, together with Illumina sample barcodes, were added in two successive PCR steps. The Illumina HiSeq platform was used with custom primers to sequence TCR alpha and beta cDNA libraries. The original methods were these. Raw reads were processed with MiGEC to extract unique molecular identifiers, and MiXCR was used to determine CDR3 positions. Recombination models were inferred per individual with the repgenHMM and IGoR tools using an EM algorithm. The tcR package in R was used for shared clonotype analysis, with sharing normalized by the product of cloneset sizes. Out-of-frame nonproductive sequences were analyzed to study raw recombination free of thymic and clonal selection effects. TCRdb applied fastp at Q25 and MiXCR to the public reads, then kept only in-frame beta chains. Rows matching on CDR3 protein sequence are summarized as one entry with the most common DNA and genes. TCRdb's processing, not the authors', yielded these V and J calls. The sample has about 240,000 distinct CDR3 sequences on record, about 13% of them singletons. The ten largest account for about 4.1% of the sample.

Beyond this particular receptor, the publication reports: Invariant T cells such as MAIT and iNKT could partly confound zero-insertion analyses, although diverse VJ usage argued against such confounding for most clonotypes. In beta out-of-frame sequences, excess twin sharing was weaker, because having fewer shared sequences lowered the signal-to-noise ratio. Because the same donors could not be followed over many years, the conclusions relied on cross-sectional statistical analysis. Fewer insertions were carried by abundant cord blood beta clonotypes; a weaker similar trend was observed in young adult naive repertoires, while no such trend was observed in memory repertoires. Compared with coincidental sharing between unrelated individuals, out-of-frame TCR alpha sequences shared between twins had an excess of sequences with low generation probability. In monozygotic twins, recombination models systematically underestimated out-of-frame TCR alpha sharing, but the models matched the sharing seen between unrelated individuals.

All donors were healthy Caucasians. Three pairs of female monozygotic twins, all aged roughly 18 to 30 years, made up the twin cohort. Using Miltenyi CD45RO+ enrichment and human naive T-cell isolation kits, memory (CD45RO+) and naive T cells were isolated from PBMC. These data also featured in a second study, about yellow fever vaccine responses in identical twins. Drawing on the second study: The T cell response to vaccination in identical twins was reported by the authors to appear partly convergent and partly personalized. In the study, vaccine-responding T cell clones were precisely tracked in identical twins.

The clonotype was recovered from a woman between 18 and 29 years old in good health. Sequencing input: memory (CD45RO+) T cells sorted from blood. Read against the paper, the sample's cell subset or site label means: CD45RO+ enriched T cells.

This receptor carries the CDR3 CASSPYGRATGELFF. Here is the DNA: TGTGCCAGCAGCCCATACGGCCGCGCGACCGGGGAGCTGTTTTTT. This chain joins TRBV14 to TRBJ2-2; the D gene is unclear. The CDR3 contains 15 residues, cysteine and phenylalanine counted. CDR3 DNA is the only sequence kept; it has 45 bases, read in frame from the first base. CDR1 and CDR2 are read off the germline V gene as SGHDN and FVKESK. At the junction V is shortened by 4 bases and J by 5 bases, with 14 bases in between.